This T cell receptor beta chain comes out of a study of cytomegalovirus exposure and HLA in healthy donors. Points from the study as a whole: Reported performance of the classifier showed diagnosis of cytomegalovirus status with high specificity and sensitivity. Later, TCR association rates were found to vary by HLA locus, highest for DRB1 and lowest for HLA-C. The later analysis indicated that the majority of CMV-associated TCR beta chains appeared HLA-restricted.

Remarks on this clone: Its antigen is as yet unknown.

PCR employed 60 Vbeta and 13 Jbeta primers. Assay: immunoSEQ multiplex PCR; the TCRdb copy retains only in-frame clones and omits some. The sample records roughly 88,000 clones, 55% to 75% being singletons. CDR1 is MNHNS and CDR2 is SASEGT in the germline V gene. The CDR3 runs to 13 residues. The V and J ends lost 3 bases and 11 bases, in that order; junction bases with no gene match: 1. This TCR derives from a man aged 45-65 years in good health and CMV-seronegative. This chain links TRBV6-1 with TRBJ2-1; the match to TRBD2 covers 13 bases. The sequenced sample consisted of PBMCs. The CDR3 protein is CASSEGLAGKQFF. The DNA for the CDR3 is TGTGCCAGCAGTGAGGGACTAGCGGGAAAGCAGTTCTTC.